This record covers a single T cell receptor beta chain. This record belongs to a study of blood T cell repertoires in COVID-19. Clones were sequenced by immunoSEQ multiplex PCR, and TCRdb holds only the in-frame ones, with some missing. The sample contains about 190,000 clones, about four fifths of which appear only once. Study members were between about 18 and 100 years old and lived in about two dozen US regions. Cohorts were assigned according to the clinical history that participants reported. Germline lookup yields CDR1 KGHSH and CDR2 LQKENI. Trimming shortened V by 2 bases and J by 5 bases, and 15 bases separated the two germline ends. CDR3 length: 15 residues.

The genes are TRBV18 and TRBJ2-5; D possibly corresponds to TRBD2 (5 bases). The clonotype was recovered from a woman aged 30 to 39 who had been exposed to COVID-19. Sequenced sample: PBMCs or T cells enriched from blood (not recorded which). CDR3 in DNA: TGTGCCAGCTCACCATACGGGGTGTCGAGGGAGACCCAGTACTTC. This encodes CASSPYGVSRETQYF.